Below, one T cell receptor beta chain is given with its context. Carrying UMI labels, the TRB cDNA libraries were prepared through 5' RACE. TCRdb reanalyzed the 5' RACE reads, giving one entry per CDR3 protein sequence and no DNA. The specimen's table records over 20,000 distinct CDR3 sequences. Germline V gene lookup returns CDR1 LGHNA and CDR2 YNFKEQ. This CDR3 region has 12 residues. The entry originates in a study of CXCR3-negative and CXCR3-positive naive CD8 T cells. This chain connects TRBV4-2 to TRBJ1-1; TCRdb calls TRBD1, which cannot be checked without DNA. The sample was naive CXCR3- CD8+ T cells from blood. Subset described: CD45RO-CCR7+CD27+CD95- naive CD8+ T cells lacking CXCR3 (TNR3-). This clonotype originated in a human donor in good health. Some clones in this sample may be carry-over from other donors' samples. Here the CDR3 reads CASSQRGDTAFF.